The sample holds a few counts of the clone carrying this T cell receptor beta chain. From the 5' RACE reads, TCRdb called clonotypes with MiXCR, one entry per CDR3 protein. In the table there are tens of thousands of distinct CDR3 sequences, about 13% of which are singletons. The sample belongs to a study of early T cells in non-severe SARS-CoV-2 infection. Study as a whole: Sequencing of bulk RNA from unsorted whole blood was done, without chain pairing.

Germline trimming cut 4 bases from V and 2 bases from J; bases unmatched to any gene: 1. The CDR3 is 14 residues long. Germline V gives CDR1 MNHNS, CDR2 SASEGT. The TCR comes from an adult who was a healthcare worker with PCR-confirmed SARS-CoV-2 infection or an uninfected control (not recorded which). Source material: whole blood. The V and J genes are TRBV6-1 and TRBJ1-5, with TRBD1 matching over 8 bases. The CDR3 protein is CASSADRGNQPQHF. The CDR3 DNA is TGTGCCAGCAGTGCGGACAGGGGCAATCAGCCCCAGCATTTT.